Below, 2 T cell receptor beta chains from the same sample are listed, as sequenced in a study of technical replicates of blood from a handful of donors. Clones were read by immunoSEQ multiplex PCR, and TCRdb kept only the in-frame ones, dropping some. The table records tens of thousands of clones, roughly 97% of them present only once. The sequenced sample consisted of T cells isolated from PBMCs. The receptors were sampled from a human donor in good health.

The chain couples TRBV27 to TRBJ2-1; tentative D call: TRBD2 (5 bases). Trimming removed 3 bases from V and 8 bases from J, with 14 bases in between. The CDR3 contains 14 residues. Germline-derived CDR1 and CDR2 are MNHEY and SMNVEV (reference sequence). The CDR3 nucleotides read TGTGCCAGCAGTTTTCAGCGGTCTAGGGATGAGCAGTTCTTC. As protein: CASSFQRSRDEQFF.

The chain has TRBV6-4 and TRBJ1-4; 7 positions agree with TRBD1. The germline gives CDR1 MRHNA, CDR2 SNTAGT. The trim removed 7 bases at V and 8 bases at J, leaving 10 bases unmatched. This CDR3 region has 14 residues. The CDR3 region is CASNKGQPGEKLFF. The CDR3, as DNA: TGTGCCAGCAACAAGGGACAGCCCGGGGAAAAACTGTTTTTT.